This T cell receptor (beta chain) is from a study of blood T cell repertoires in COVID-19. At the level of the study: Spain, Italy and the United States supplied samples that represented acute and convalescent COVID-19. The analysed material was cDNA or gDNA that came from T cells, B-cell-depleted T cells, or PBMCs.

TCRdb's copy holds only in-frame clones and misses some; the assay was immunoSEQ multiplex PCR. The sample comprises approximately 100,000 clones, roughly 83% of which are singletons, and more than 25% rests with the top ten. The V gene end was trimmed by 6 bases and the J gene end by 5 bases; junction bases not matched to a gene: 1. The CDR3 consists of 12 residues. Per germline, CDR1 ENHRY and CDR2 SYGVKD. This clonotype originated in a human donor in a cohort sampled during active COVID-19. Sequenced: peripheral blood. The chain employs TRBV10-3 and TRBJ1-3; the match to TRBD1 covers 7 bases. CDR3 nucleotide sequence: TGTGCCATCAGGACAGGGAGAAACACCATATATTTT. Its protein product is CAIRTGRNTIYF.